The 8 T cell receptor beta chains presented below share a single source sample, sequenced in a study of tumor-infiltrating lymphocytes in primary liver carcinoma. The researchers produced TCR beta cDNA from around 0.5 ug total RNA with a constant-region primer. Construction of TCR beta libraries relied on three successive nested multiplex PCR rounds employing slightly modified ARM-PCR. A C-beta reverse primer was combined with TRBV1-TRBV30 forward primers in the first two PCR rounds, and each round had roughly 11 cycles. TCRdb itself ran the multiplex PCR reads through MiXCR, one entry per CDR3 protein. The table has around 71,000 distinct CDR3 sequences, 71% seen once. Co-extracted RNA and DNA came from roughly 20-30 mg of unsorted bulk tissue. Sequencing input: liver tumor tissue from sampling region 4. As for subset: tumor region T4, right-lateral pole. The source of these receptors is a woman aged 55-69 years with primary liver carcinoma and hepatitis B virus infection.

A note on this clonotype: Since the CDR3 does not end with the conserved phenylalanine or tryptophan, this likely comes from a read error. This chain connects TRBV12-3 or TRBV12-4 to TRBJ2-2; no definite D call. There are 15 residues in the CDR3. With 5 bases removed from V and 3 bases from J, the gap between germline ends came to 13 bases. CDR3 DNA: TGTGCCAGCAGTATCCGGCCCAAAGACACCGGGGAGCTGTTTCTT. This gives the protein CASSIRPKDTGELFL.

About this clonotype itself: A much larger clone differs from this one at a single base, so this may be a read error. V is TRBV5-1 and J is TRBJ1-2, with D uncertain. V was pared by 4 bases and J by 8 bases, with 18 bases between. The germline V gene encodes CDR1 SGHRS and CDR2 YFSETQ. CDR3 size: 14 residues. The CDR3, as DNA: TGCGCCAGCAGCCAAGCCGGGATAGGGCGCGGCTACACCTTC. This codes for CASSQAGIGRGYTF.

Comment on this clonotype: One base away lies a much larger clone, so this may be a sequencing read error. No conserved phenylalanine or tryptophan is present at the end of the CDR3, so a read error is the likely explanation. The chain employs TRBV5-1 and TRBJ2-7; 16 nucleotides line up with TRBD2. Germline V gene data show CDR1 as SGHRS and CDR2 as YFSETQ. The CDR3 contains 17 residues. V lost 4 bases to trimming and J lost 3 bases; unmatched junction nucleotides: 7. In DNA, the CDR3 is TGCGCCAGCAGCGGCGGGACTAGCGGGGGGGTAGTCTACGAGCAGTACTCC. Translating gives CASSGGTSGGVVYEQYS.

As regards this clonotype: A much larger clone is a single base away; this may be a read error. The V gene is TRBV28, the J gene TRBJ2-7, with 10 bases matching TRBD2. This CDR3 is 17 amino acids long. Germline CDR1 MDHEN, CDR2 SYDVKM. After removal of 6 bases from V and 4 bases from J, the junction contained 15 bases not matched to a gene. This CDR3 is CASRIAGALAGRYEQYF. CDR3 nucleotides: TGTGCCAGCAGAATTGCGGGGGCACTAGCGGGAAGATACGAGCAGTACTTC.

Turning to this clonotype: Without the conserved terminal phenylalanine or tryptophan, this CDR3 likely stems from a read error. For the CDR3, the DNA is TGCGCCAGCAGCCAAGACTTGACTAGCGGGAGTCGGGATACGCAGTATATT. This encodes CASSQDLTSGSRDTQYI. The chain uses TRBV4-1 and TRBJ2-3, with 12 bases aligning to TRBD2. J was trimmed by 6 bases and V by 0 bases; bases with no gene match: 7. Germline CDR1 is MGHRA and CDR2 is YSYEKL. The length of the CDR3 is 17 residues.

As for this clonotype: Possible read error: a much larger clone is one base away. The chain recombines TRBV5-1 with TRBJ2-2; D may be TRBD1 (5 bases). With 9 bases removed from V and 1 base from J, the gap between germline ends came to 10 bases. The germline V gene has CDR1 SGHRS and CDR2 YFSETQ. The CDR3 consists of 13 residues. CDR3 nucleotide sequence: TGCGCCACCAAAACAGGGAACACCGGGGAGCTGTTTTTT. This codes for CATKTGNTGELFF.

This chain joins TRBV7-9 and TRBJ2-7; D may correspond to TRBD1 or TRBD2 (5 bases each). V gave up 5 bases and J gave up 0 bases, with 20 bases separating them. CDR3 length: 17 residues. The germline V gene has CDR1 SEHNR and CDR2 FQNEAQ (reference sequence). CDR3 loop: CASSPTGRQKASYEQYF. CDR3 in DNA: TGTGCCAGCAGCCCCACGGGGCGACAAAAAGCCTCCTACGAGCAGTACTTC.

This clonotype occurred many times. The V and J genes are TRBV28 and TRBJ2-7, with D perhaps TRBD1 or TRBD2 (5 bases each). V dropped 6 bases and J dropped 2 bases, with 11 bases sitting between them. The CDR3 extends over 13 amino acids. Germline assignment: CDR1 MDHEN and CDR2 SYDVKM. The CDR3 region has the DNA TGTGCCAGCAGACTCCAGGGAGCCTACGAGCAGTACTTC. This sequence encodes CASRLQGAYEQYF.